The T cell receptor (beta chain) described here comes from a study of cytomegalovirus exposure and HLA in healthy donors. Findings of the study overall: Despite most TCR sequences being rare, some public TCRs occurred in many donors. In a later analysis, across HLA loci, associated TCR counts were highest for DRB1, lowest for HLA-C.

PCR employed 60 Vbeta and 13 Jbeta primers. The method was immunoSEQ multiplex PCR; TCRdb's version includes in-frame clones alone and lacks a portion of them. Here the sample spans hundreds of thousands of clones, almost 70% being singletons. Worth noting for this clone: Its cognate antigen is unknown.

The CDR3 covers 13 residues. The germline CDR1 and CDR2 sequences are SNHLY and FYNNEI. V lost 6 bases and J 2 bases, leaving 10 bases between the germline ends. This TCR was recovered from a man aged 40-55 years in good health and CMV-seropositive. The chain is built from TRBV2 and TRBJ1-2, with D maybe TRBD1 (6 bases). The sequenced sample consisted of PBMCs. DNA for the CDR3: TGTGCCAGCAGGGACAGCCTAAACTATGGCTACACCTTC. It translates to CASRDSLNYGYTF.